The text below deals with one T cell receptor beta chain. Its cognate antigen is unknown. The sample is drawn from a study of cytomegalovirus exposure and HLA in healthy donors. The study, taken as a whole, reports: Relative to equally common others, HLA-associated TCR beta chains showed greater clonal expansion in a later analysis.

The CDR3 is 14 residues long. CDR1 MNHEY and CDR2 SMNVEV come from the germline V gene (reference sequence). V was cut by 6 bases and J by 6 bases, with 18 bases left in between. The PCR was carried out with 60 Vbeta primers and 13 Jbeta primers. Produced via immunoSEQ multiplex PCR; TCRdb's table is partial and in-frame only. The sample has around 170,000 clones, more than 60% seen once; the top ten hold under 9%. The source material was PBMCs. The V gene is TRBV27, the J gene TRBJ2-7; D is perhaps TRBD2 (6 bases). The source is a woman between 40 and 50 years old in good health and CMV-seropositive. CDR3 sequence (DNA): TGTGCCAGCAGCTTGCGTGGGAACGGGGGCGAGCAGTACTTC. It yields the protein CASSLRGNGGEQYF.